What follows are 14 T cell receptor beta chains derived from one specimen sequenced in a study of blood T cell repertoires in COVID-19. TCRdb keeps only in-frame clones here, not all; method: immunoSEQ multiplex PCR. Among 70,000 to 85,000 clones, over 70% were seen once, and the ten largest hold approximately 12%. The sample taken for sequencing was peripheral blood. The receptors here all came from a man older than 75 with acute or convalescent COVID-19.

This sequence joins TRBV7-9 and TRBJ2-2; 8 bases align to TRBD1. The CDR3 is made up of 16 amino acids. Trimming took 6 bases from V and 7 from J; bases not matched to a gene: 13. Per the germline V gene, CDR1 is SEHNR and CDR2 is FQNEAQ (reference sequence). The CDR3 reads CASSTRTGRGDGELFF. In nucleotides, the CDR3 is TGTGCCAGCAGTACCCGGACAGGGAGAGGGGACGGGGAGCTGTTTTTT.

This clone showed up just once. This chain links TRBV5-1 with TRBJ2-7; TRBD1 matches 10 bases. Germline V gene data show CDR1 as SGHRS and CDR2 as YFSETQ. CDR3 size: 15 residues. The ends lost 4 bases at V and 2 bases at J; junction bases unmatched: 6. Here the CDR3 DNA reads TGCGCCAGCAGCGGGGGACAGGGGACCCCCTACGAGCAGTACTTC. This encodes CASSGGQGTPYEQYF.

The chain has TRBV19 and TRBJ1-2, with D possibly TRBD1 on 5 matching bases. The V end was cut by 7 bases, the J end by 4 bases, with 13 bases between. This CDR3 contains 13 residues. Looked up from germline, CDR1 is LNHDA and CDR2 is SQIVND (reference sequence). The CDR3 DNA reads as TGTGCCAGTACCCATCTAGGGGCCTATGGCTACACCTTC. Amino acids: CASTHLGAYGYTF.

This chain uses TRBV27 with TRBJ2-5, with a possible D match to TRBD2 (6 bases). Germline CDR1 MNHEY, CDR2 SMNVEV (reference sequence). CDR3 length equals 16 residues. V was pared by 0 bases and J by 1 base, with 12 bases between. CDR3 nucleotides: TGTGCCAGCAGTTTATCCGTAGCGGCTACCCAAGAGACCCAGTACTTC. Protein sequence: CASSLSVAATQETQYF.

J is TRBJ2-5 and V is TRBV10-3; D uncertain. The CDR3 has 16 residues. Looked up from germline, CDR1 is ENHRY and CDR2 is SYGVKD. V lost 2 bases to trimming and J lost 0 bases, with 13 bases between them. The CDR3 loop reads CAISEPHSWYQETQYF. CDR3 DNA: TGTGCCATCAGTGAGCCCCACAGTTGGTACCAAGAGACCCAGTACTTC.

This sequence joins TRBV10-3 and TRBJ1-1; 7 positions match TRBD1. The V gene end was trimmed by 4 bases and the J gene end by 2 bases; junction bases not matched to a gene: 7. The V gene's germline CDR1 is ENHRY and CDR2 SYGVKD. CDR3 length equals 15 residues. Here the CDR3 DNA reads TGTGCCATCAGTGGAACAGGGACAGTAAACACTGAAGCTTTCTTT. Translation: CAISGTGTVNTEAFF.

The J gene is TRBJ2-3, the V gene TRBV19; 12 positions agree with TRBD1. With V trimmed by 8 bases and J by 3 bases, 15 bases remained unmatched. The CDR3 runs 18 residues. Germline V gene sequence: CDR1 LNHDA, CDR2 SQIVND (reference sequence). CDR3 nucleotides: TGTGCCAGTGGAAAGGGAGGGACAGGGGGCGGCGGAACAGATACGCAGTATTTT. Protein product: CASGKGGTGGGGTDTQYF.

V gene TRBV15 combines with J gene TRBJ1-5; D gene unclear. In germline, CDR1 is LNHNV, CDR2 YYDKDF (reference sequence). This CDR3 has 14 residues. Trimming took 5 bases from V and 7 from J, leaving 15 bases between them. The CDR3 nucleotides are TGTGCCACCAGCGGCATGCGGGGAGGCCAGCCCCAGCATTTT. Its protein is CATSGMRGGQPQHF.

The chain has TRBV5-5 and TRBJ1-2; TRBD1 matches 8 bases. The CDR3 covers 17 residues. Looked up from germline, CDR1 is SGHKS and CDR2 is YYEKEE (reference sequence). The V segment lost 2 bases and the J segment 5 bases; nucleotides outside the gene matches: 14. The CDR3 here is CASSFATFTGGSYGYTF. The CDR3 region has the DNA TGTGCCAGCAGCTTCGCTACATTCACAGGGGGTTCATATGGCTACACCTTC.

The V and J genes are TRBV30 and TRBJ1-5; TRBD1 agrees at 9 bases. CDR1 and CDR2 (germline): GTSNPN, SVGIG (reference sequence). The V gene end was trimmed by 1 base and the J gene end by 7 bases; junction bases not matched to a gene: 5. The CDR3 is 14 residues long. The CDR3 DNA reads TGTGCCTGGAGTGCAGGGACAGGGAGGCAGCCCCAGCATTTT. Translating it yields CAWSAGTGRQPQHF.

This clone was picked up one time. CDR3 residues: CASSPTGADEQFF. DNA for the CDR3: TGTGCCAGCTCACCGACAGGGGCGGATGAGCAGTTCTTC. The gene calls are TRBV18 and TRBJ2-1; TRBD1 matches 8 bases. Germline loops: CDR1 KGHSH, CDR2 LQKENI. The J segment lost 8 bases and the V segment lost 3 bases, leaving 3 bases of the junction unmatched. The CDR3 contains 13 residues.

This clone was recorded only once. This chain connects TRBV21-1 to TRBJ1-2; the table names TRBD1, a call not compared with the DNA. TRBV21-1 is deemed a pseudogene. This CDR3 region has 15 residues. The CDR3 DNA follows: TGTGCCAGCAGCGGAACCAGGGGGCTGAACTATGGCTACACCTTC. Protein product: CASSGTRGLNYGYTF.

This clone was seen a handful of times. The V gene is TRBV18, the J gene TRBJ2-3, with 10 bases matching TRBD2. V shed 2 bases and J 0 bases; nucleotides not matched to a gene: 2. The CDR3 totals 16 residues. Germline loops: CDR1 KGHSH, CDR2 LQKENI. The chain's CDR3 is CASSPTLAGSTDTQYF. The CDR3, as DNA: TGTGCCAGCTCACCAACACTAGCGGGGAGCACAGATACGCAGTATTTT.

The rearrangement links TRBV5-4 to TRBJ2-2, with TRBD1 matching over 8 bases. CDR1 and CDR2 (germline): SGHNT, YYREEE (reference sequence). CDR3 length: 13 residues. Trimming removed 7 bases from V and 4 bases from J; junction bases left unmatched: 3. The CDR3 region has the DNA TGTGCCAGCGGACAGGGAATCACCGGGGAGCTGTTTTTT. Its protein product is CASGQGITGELFF.